This T cell receptor beta chain was observed in a study of T cell responses to AZD1222 COVID-19 vaccine. TCRdb's copy holds only in-frame clones and misses some; the assay was immunoSEQ multiplex PCR. The sample contains around 100,000 clones, about 88% of which appear only once. The source material was peripheral blood, sampled on day 0 of AZD1222 vaccination. This clonotype was obtained from an adult in good health.

The CDR3 DNA reads TGTGCCAGCAGTCCACCTACAGGGGGCGCGCATGAAAAACTGTTTTTT. Translation gives CASSPPTGGAHEKLFF. The genes are TRBV3-1 (or the pseudogene TRBV3-2) and TRBJ1-4; TRBD1 matches at 9 bases. The CDR3 contains 16 residues. CDR1 and CDR2 (germline): LGHDT, YNNKEL (reference sequence). J was trimmed by 6 bases and V by 6 bases; bases with no gene match: 11.